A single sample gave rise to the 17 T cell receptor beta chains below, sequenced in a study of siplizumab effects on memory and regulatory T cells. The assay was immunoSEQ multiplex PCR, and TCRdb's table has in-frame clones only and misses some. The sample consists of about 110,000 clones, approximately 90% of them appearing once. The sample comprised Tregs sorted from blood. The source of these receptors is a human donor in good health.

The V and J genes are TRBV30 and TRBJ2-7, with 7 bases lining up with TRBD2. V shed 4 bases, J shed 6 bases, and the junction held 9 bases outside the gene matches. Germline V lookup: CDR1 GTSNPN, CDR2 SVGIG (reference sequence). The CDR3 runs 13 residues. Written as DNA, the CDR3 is TGTGCCTGGACCCAAGGACTAGGAGGCGAGCAGTACTTC. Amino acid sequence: CAWTQGLGGEQYF.

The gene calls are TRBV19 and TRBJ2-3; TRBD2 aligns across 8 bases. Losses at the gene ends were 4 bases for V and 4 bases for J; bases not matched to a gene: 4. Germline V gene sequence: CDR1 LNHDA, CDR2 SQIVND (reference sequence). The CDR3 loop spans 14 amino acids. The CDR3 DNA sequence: TGTGCCAGTAGTAGACGAGCGGGGGCAGATACGCAGTATTTT. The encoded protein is CASSRRAGADTQYF.

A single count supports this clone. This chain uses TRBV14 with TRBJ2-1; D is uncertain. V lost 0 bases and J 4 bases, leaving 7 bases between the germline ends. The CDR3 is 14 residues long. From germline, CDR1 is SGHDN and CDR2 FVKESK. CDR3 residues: CASSQDRDYNEQFF. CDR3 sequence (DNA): TGTGCCAGCAGCCAAGATAGGGATTACAATGAGCAGTTCTTC.

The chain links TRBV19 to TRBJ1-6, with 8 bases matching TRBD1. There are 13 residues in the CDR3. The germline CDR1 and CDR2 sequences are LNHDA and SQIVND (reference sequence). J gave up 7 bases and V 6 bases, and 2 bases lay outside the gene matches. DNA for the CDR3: TGTGCCAGTAGGTACAGGGGGAATTCACCCCTCCACTTT. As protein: CASRYRGNSPLHF. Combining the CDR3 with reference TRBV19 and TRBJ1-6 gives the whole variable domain DGGITQSPKYLFRKEGQNVTLSCEQNLNHDAMYWYRQDPGQGLRLIYYSQIVNDFQKGDIAEGYSVSREKKESFPLTVTSAQKNPTAFYLCASRYRGNSPLHFGNGTRLTVT.

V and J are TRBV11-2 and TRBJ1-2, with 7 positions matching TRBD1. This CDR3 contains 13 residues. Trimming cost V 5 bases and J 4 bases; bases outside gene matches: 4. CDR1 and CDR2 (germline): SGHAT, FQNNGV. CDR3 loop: CASSRQGSYGYTF. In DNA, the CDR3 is TGTGCCAGCAGCCGACAGGGAAGCTATGGCTACACCTTC.

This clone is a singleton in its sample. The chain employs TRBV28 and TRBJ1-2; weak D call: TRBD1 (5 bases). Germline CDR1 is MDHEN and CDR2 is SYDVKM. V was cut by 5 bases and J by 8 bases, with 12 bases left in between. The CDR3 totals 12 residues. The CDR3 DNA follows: TGTGCCAGCAGTCAGGGAAGAGACGGCTACACCTTC. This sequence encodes CASSQGRDGYTF.

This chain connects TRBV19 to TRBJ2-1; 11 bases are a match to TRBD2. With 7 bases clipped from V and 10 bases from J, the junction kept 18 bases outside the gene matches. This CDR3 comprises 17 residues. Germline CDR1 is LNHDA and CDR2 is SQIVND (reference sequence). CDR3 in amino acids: CASTWLAGGGLIEEQFF. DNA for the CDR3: TGTGCCAGTACTTGGCTAGCGGGGGGCGGACTGATAGAAGAGCAGTTCTTC.

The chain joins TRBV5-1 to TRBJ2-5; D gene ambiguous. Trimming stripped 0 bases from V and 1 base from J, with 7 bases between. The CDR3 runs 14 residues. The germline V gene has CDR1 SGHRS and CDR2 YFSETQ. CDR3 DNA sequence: TGCGCCAGCAGCTTGGCAGGTACCCAAGAGACCCAGTACTTC. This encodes CASSLAGTQETQYF. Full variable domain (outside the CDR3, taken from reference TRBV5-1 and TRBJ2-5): KAGVTQTPRYLIKTRGQQVTLSCSPISGHRSVSWYQQTPGQGLQFLFEYFSETQRNKGNFPGRFSGRQFSNSRSEMNVSTLELGDSALYLCASSLAGTQETQYFGPGTRLLVL.

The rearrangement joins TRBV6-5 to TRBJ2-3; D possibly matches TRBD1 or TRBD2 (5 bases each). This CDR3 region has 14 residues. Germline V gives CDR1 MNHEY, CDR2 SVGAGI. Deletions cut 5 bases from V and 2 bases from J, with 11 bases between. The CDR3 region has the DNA TGTGCCAGCAGTAGGGGACGGCCCACAGATACGCAGTATTTT. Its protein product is CASSRGRPTDTQYF.

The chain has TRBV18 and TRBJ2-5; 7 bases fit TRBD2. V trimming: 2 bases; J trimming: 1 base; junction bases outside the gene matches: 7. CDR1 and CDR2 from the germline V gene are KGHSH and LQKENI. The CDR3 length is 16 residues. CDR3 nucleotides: TGTGCCAGCTCACCATTACCAGCGGGGTTCCAAGAGACCCAGTACTTC. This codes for CASSPLPAGFQETQYF.

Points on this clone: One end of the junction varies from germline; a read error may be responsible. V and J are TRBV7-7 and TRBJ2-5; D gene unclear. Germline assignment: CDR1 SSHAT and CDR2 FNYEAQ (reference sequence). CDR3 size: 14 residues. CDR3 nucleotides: TGTGCTAGCAGTTCCGGGTCGCGATCCGAGACCCAGTACTTC. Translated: CASSSGSRSETQYF.

The CDR3 reads CASSQGGAGTRMETQYF. As DNA, the CDR3 is TGCGCCAGCAGCCAAGGGGGGGCGGGCACGAGAATGGAGACCCAGTACTTC. This rearrangement joins TRBV4-1 to TRBJ2-5, with D tentatively TRBD1 or TRBD2 (6 bases each). This CDR3 is built from 17 residues. Germline V gives CDR1 MGHRA, CDR2 YSYEKL. V was trimmed by 1 base and J by 5 bases, leaving 20 bases between them.

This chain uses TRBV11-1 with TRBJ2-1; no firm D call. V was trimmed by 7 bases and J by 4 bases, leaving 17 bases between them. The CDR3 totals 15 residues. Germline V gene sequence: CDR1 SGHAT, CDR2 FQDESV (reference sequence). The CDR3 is CASNAGYLGYNEQFF. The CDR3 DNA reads TGTGCCAGCAACGCTGGATATCTAGGGTACAATGAGCAGTTCTTC. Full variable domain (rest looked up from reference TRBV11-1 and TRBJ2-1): EAEVAQSPRYKITEKSQAVAFWCDPISGHATLYWYRQILGQGPELLVQFQDESVVDDSQLPKDRFSAERLKGVDSTLKIQPAELGDSAMYLCASNAGYLGYNEQFFGPGTRLTVL.

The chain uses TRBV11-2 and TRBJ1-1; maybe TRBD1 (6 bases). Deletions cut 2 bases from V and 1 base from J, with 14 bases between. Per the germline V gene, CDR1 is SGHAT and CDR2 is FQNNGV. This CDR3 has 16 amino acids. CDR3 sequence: CASSLQAGQGNTEAFF. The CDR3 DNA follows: TGTGCCAGCAGCTTACAAGCGGGACAAGGGAACACTGAAGCTTTCTTT.

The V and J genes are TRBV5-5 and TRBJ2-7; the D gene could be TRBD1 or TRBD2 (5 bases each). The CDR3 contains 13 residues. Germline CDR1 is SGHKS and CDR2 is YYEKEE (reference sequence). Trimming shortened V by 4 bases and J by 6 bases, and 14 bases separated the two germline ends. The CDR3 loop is CASSREGAFEQYF. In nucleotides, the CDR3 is TGTGCCAGCAGCCGGGAAGGGGCGTTCGAGCAGTACTTC.

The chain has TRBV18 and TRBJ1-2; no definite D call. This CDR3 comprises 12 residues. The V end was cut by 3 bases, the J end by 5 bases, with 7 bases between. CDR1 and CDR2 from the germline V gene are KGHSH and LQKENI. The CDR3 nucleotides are TGTGCCAGCTCACCCTCACCTTATGGCTACACCTTC. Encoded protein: CASSPSPYGYTF.

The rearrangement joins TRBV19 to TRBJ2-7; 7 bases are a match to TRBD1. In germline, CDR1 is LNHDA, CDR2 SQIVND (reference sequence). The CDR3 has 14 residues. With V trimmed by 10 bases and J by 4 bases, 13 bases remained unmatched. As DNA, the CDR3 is TGTGCCACCCGCGACCGGGACAGTTTTTACGAGCAGTACTTC. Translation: CATRDRDSFYEQYF.